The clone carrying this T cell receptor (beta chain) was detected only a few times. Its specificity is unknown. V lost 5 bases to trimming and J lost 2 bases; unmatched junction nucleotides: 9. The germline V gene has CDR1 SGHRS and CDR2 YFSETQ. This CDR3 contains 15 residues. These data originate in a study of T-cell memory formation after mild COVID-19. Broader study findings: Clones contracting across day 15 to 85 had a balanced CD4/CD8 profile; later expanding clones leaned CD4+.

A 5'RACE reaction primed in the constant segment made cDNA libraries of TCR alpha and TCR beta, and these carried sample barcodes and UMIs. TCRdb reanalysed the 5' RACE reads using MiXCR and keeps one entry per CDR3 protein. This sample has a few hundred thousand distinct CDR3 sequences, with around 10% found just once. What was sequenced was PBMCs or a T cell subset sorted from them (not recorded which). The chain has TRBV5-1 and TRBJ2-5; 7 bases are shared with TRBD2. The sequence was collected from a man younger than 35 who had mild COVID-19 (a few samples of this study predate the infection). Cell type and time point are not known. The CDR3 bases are TGCGCCAGCAGGGTTCTGGGCGGGGGTCAAGAGACCCAGTACTTC. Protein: CASRVLGGGQETQYF.